This T cell receptor beta chain was documented in a study of T-cell memory formation after mild COVID-19. About the research overall: TCR clusters were mostly confined to one donor each. Findings and limits, study-wide: Certain responding clones were present in pre-infection memory, suggesting participation of cross-reactive memory. CD4+ clones that contracted lay mainly in CM and EM; CD8+ ones lay in EMRA.

The length of the CDR3 is 17 residues. UMIs and sample barcodes were carried by the TCR alpha and TCR beta cDNA libraries that 5'RACE produced using constant-segment primers. TCRdb independently ran MiXCR on the 5' RACE reads; one entry per CDR3 protein. The sample contains some 280,000 distinct CDR3 sequences, around 16% of which appear only once. In regard to this clonotype: Its antigen is not known.

The rearrangement links TRBV3-2 to TRBJ2-1; TRBD1 reflects the table's D call only, with no check against the DNA. TRBV3-2 is tagged as a pseudogene. The receptor comes from a man aged 18 to 35 who had mild COVID-19 (a few samples of this study predate the infection). Cell type and time point are not known. Input material: PBMCs or a T cell subset sorted from them (not recorded which). In nucleotides, the CDR3 is TGTGCCAGCATCGACGCCCGAAGCGGGGGCTTAGGCAATGAGCAGTTCTTC. Translated: CASIDARSGGLGNEQFF.